This entry is about one TCR beta chain. The antigen is not known. Subsequent to roughly 9 days of culture, CD4+ T cells were isolated. This sample was included in a study of vaccination effects on CD4 cells after COVID-19. The study's findings and limits: Only a few convalescent patients and no early post-infection timepoints featured in the study. Vaccine- and infection-induced clones showed marked clonal contraction late following vaccination.

Sequencing was performed with immunoSEQ multiplex PCR; in TCRdb, only in-frame clones are kept and a portion is missing. The table records 70,000 or so clones, 77% of them present only once. V was cut by 8 bases and J by 5 bases, with 12 bases left in between. The CDR3 loop spans 13 amino acids. This chain links TRBV23-1 with TRBJ1-4; no reliable D call. TRBV23-1 is labeled an ORF, and its function is uncertain. This sequence originates from a human donor who received a COVID-19 vaccine. The sequencing used CD4+ T cells from PBMCs cultured without peptide, collected before COVID-19 vaccination. The CDR3 loop is CASAWKKNEKLFF. The DNA for the CDR3 is TGCGCCAGCGCGTGGAAAAAAAATGAAAAACTGTTTTTT.